These 13 T cell receptor beta chains originate from one sample sequenced in a study of blood T cells in healthy people across ages. Primed by a sample-barcoded 5' primer and a J-beta primer mix, a second PCR proceeded for about 6 to 11 cycles. TCRdb used MiXCR to reprocess the 5' RACE reads, holding one entry per CDR3 protein. The top ten hold roughly 14% of the sample, which has hundreds of thousands of distinct CDR3 sequences, about 51% seen once. Sequencing input: blood. Every receptor here comes from a woman over 75 in good health.

Worth noting for this clonotype: The junction departs from the called germline gene at one end, perhaps through a read error. This chain connects TRBV5-5 to TRBJ2-3, with TRBD2 identical over 7 bases. The CDR3 spans 19 residues. CDR1 SGHKS and CDR2 YYEKEE come from the germline V gene (reference sequence). The CDR3 sequence: CASSLAWRGTTTSIDTQYF. For the CDR3, the DNA is TGTGCCAGCAGCTTGGCCTGGCGGGGGACTACCACTAGCATAGATACGCAGTATTTT. Full variable domain (outside the CDR3, taken from reference TRBV5-5 and TRBJ2-3): DAGVTQSPTHLIKTRGQQVTLRCSPISGHKSVSWYQQVLGQGPQFIFQYYEKEERGRGNFPDRFSARQFPNYSSELNVNALLLGDSALYLCASSLAWRGTTTSIDTQYFGPGTRLTVL.

This clonotype has only a few counts. The chain joins TRBV27 to TRBJ2-6, with D possibly TRBD2 on 5 matching bases. This CDR3 region has 16 residues. CDR1 is MNHEY and CDR2 is SMNVEV in the germline V gene (reference sequence). Trimming cost V 1 base and J 0 bases, with 7 bases left between them. The CDR3 sequence is CASSLYAGSGANVLTF. The CDR3 bases are TGTGCCAGCAGTTTATACGCGGGCTCTGGGGCCAACGTCCTGACTTTC.

This rearrangement joins TRBV20-1 to TRBJ2-1, with D unclear. The length of the CDR3 is 14 residues. From germline, CDR1 is DFQATT and CDR2 SNEGSKA (reference sequence). Trimming stripped 0 bases from V and 9 bases from J, with 15 bases between. This chain's CDR3 is CSARDSRRAVEQFF. CDR3 DNA: TGCAGTGCTAGAGATTCCCGAAGGGCGGTTGAGCAGTTCTTC.

The chain joins TRBV6-6 to TRBJ2-5, with a tentative D call TRBD1 (8 bases). Germline V gene sequence: CDR1 MNHNY, CDR2 SVGAGI (reference sequence). The CDR3 has 16 amino acids. V was trimmed by 5 bases and J by 5 bases, leaving 21 bases between them. This chain's CDR3 is CASSHPNRGGRETQYF. Here the CDR3 DNA reads TGTGCCAGCAGTCACCCAAACAGGGGGGGTCGGGAGACCCAGTACTTC.

This clonotype was picked up many times. V usage is TRBV27 and J usage is TRBJ2-3; the D gene is possibly TRBD2 (5 bases). Trimming removed 9 bases at V and 3 bases at J, with 19 bases between. The CDR3 is made up of 15 amino acids. Germline assignment: CDR1 MNHEY and CDR2 SMNVEV (reference sequence). The CDR3 region is CASGVRGLLTDTQYF. The CDR3 DNA is TGTGCCAGTGGAGTCCGAGGGCTACTTACAGATACGCAGTATTTT.

At least ten counts were recorded for this clonotype. The V and J genes are TRBV24-1 and TRBJ1-2, with unresolved D. This CDR3 has 12 residues. Germline-derived CDR1 and CDR2 are KGHDR and SFDVKD. V was clipped by 1 base and J by 5 bases, with 4 bases between them. The CDR3 is CATSDFRYGYTF. Here the CDR3 DNA reads TGTGCCACCAGTGATTTCCGGTATGGCTACACCTTC.

The chain couples TRBV28 to TRBJ2-2; 7 bases line up with TRBD1. This CDR3 comprises 16 residues. The V segment lost 6 bases and the J segment 2 bases; nucleotides outside the gene matches: 9. The germline CDR1 and CDR2 sequences are MDHEN and SYDVKM. CDR3 sequence (DNA): TGTGCCAGCAGCTTTACCCGGGACAGAAACACCGGGGAGCTGTTTTTT. Translating it yields CASSFTRDRNTGELFF.

The V and J genes are TRBV4-3 and TRBJ2-3; D gene uncertain. CDR3 length equals 12 residues. Trimming took off 3 bases at V and 6 bases at J, with 7 bases between the two ends. The V gene's germline CDR1 is LGHNA and CDR2 YSLEER. This CDR3 is CASSHRSDTQYF. CDR3 in DNA: TGCGCCAGCAGCCATCGATCTGATACGCAGTATTTT.

This clonotype was recorded a few times. The chain uses TRBV12-3 or TRBV12-4 and TRBJ1-2, with D perhaps TRBD1 (6 bases). Deletions cut 1 base from V and 7 bases from J, with 10 bases between. This CDR3 is 13 amino acids long. The CDR3 sequence is CASSLGGGSGYTF. In nucleotides, the CDR3 is TGTGCCAGCAGTTTAGGCGGGGGCAGTGGCTACACCTTC.

This clonotype was seen ten or more times. This chain links TRBV9 with TRBJ2-1; TRBD2 might be the D (5 bases). Germline loops: CDR1 SGDLS, CDR2 YYNGEE. Trimming removed 3 bases at V and 0 bases at J, with 10 bases between. CDR3 length: 15 residues. The CDR3 DNA sequence: TGTGCCAGCAGCGAGACGGGGAGCTCCTACAATGAGCAGTTCTTC. Protein sequence: CASSETGSSYNEQFF.

This clonotype was recorded once. The chain couples TRBV6-2 or TRBV6-3 to TRBJ2-5; 8 bases fit TRBD1. J lost 3 bases, V lost 0 bases, and 0 bases had no gene match. The V gene's germline CDR1 is MNHEY and CDR2 SVGEGT. The CDR3 spans 14 residues. The CDR3 loop reads CASSYSTGEETQYF. The CDR3 DNA sequence: TGTGCCAGCAGTTACTCGACAGGGGAAGAGACCCAGTACTTC.

The chain joins TRBV29-1 to TRBJ2-6; D not certain. Trimming left V 4 bases short and J 0 bases short, with 10 bases between. The CDR3 sequence is 15 residues long. The germline V gene has CDR1 SQVTM and CDR2 ANQGSEA. CDR3 DNA sequence: TGCAGCGTTGTGGGCATTAACTCTGGGGCCAACGTCCTGACTTTC. It yields the protein CSVVGINSGANVLTF. The variable domain in full, with the rest retrieved from reference TRBV29-1 and TRBJ2-6, is SAVISQKPSRDICQRGTSLTIQCQVDSQVTMMFWYRQQPGQSLTLIATANQGSEATYESGFVIDKFPISRPNLTFSTLTVSNMSPEDSSIYLCSVVGINSGANVLTFGAGSRLTVL.

About this clonotype: A much larger clone is a single base away; this may be a read error. The chain uses TRBV18 and TRBJ2-5; TRBD2 aligns across 8 bases. The CDR3 consists of 15 residues. V lost 3 bases and J lost 11; bases outside the gene matches: 14. Germline V gives CDR1 KGHSH, CDR2 LQKENI. The CDR3 DNA reads as TGTGCCAGCTCACCCAACGGGGGGGCCTACAATGAGCAGTACTTC. Its translation is CASSPNGGAYNEQYF.